One T cell receptor (beta chain) is described in this entry. The antigen remains undetermined. Germline-derived CDR1 and CDR2 are GTSNPN and SVGIG (reference sequence). V shed 0 bases and J shed 10 bases, with 10 bases lying between them. The CDR3 covers 12 residues. Libraries were prepared by immunoSEQ multiplex PCR; TCRdb keeps only in-frame clonotypes and omits some of them. The repertoire holds more than 20,000 clones, approximately 85% seen once, with 0.9% to 1% in the top ten. These data come from a study of graft-versus-host responses after intestinal transplantation. Study-wide points: Peak circulating GvH clone levels tracked with early post-transplant HvG declines. GvH clones appeared in recipient marrow, some first in ileum or blood.

The receptor was isolated from a human patient who received an intestinal transplant, so some T cells may come from the graft donor. Sequencing was performed on PBMCs, taken roughly 450 days after intestinal transplant. The chain recombines TRBV30 with TRBJ2-1, with D hard to call. CDR3 in amino acids: CAWSVNRPEQFF. The DNA for the CDR3 is TGTGCCTGGAGTGTGAACAGACCAGAGCAGTTCTTC. Drawing the rest from reference TRBV30 and TRBJ2-1, the complete variable domain is SQTIHQWPATLVQPVGSPLSLECTVEGTSNPNLYWYRQAAGRGLQLLFYSVGIGQISSEVPQNLSASRPQDRQFILSSKKLLLSDSGFYLCAWSVNRPEQFFGPGTRLTVL.